What follows are 4 T cell receptor beta chains derived from one specimen sequenced in a study of cytomegalovirus exposure and HLA in healthy donors. PCR primers comprised 60 Vbeta and 13 Jbeta primers. TCRdb's copy holds only in-frame clones and misses some; the assay was immunoSEQ multiplex PCR. The sample lists about 150,000 clones; around 84% were seen once. The specimen sequenced was PBMCs. These receptors were taken from a man in his late teens or twenties in good health and CMV-seronegative.

In this sample, this clone turned up a few times. The rearrangement joins TRBV6-1 to TRBJ2-5, with 13 positions matching TRBD2. CDR1 and CDR2 (germline): MNHNS, SASEGT. After removal of 6 bases from V and 4 bases from J, the junction contained 5 bases not matched to a gene. There are 15 residues in the CDR3. CDR3 DNA sequence: TGTGCCAGCAGGAAACTAGCGGGAGGGGTAGAGACCCAGTACTTC. Encoded protein: CASRKLAGGVETQYF.

This chain uses TRBV6-1 with TRBJ2-5; TRBD1 is a possible D gene (6 bases). The CDR3 length is 13 residues. Trimming left V 6 bases short and J 6 bases short, with 14 bases between. Per the germline V gene, CDR1 is MNHNS and CDR2 is SASEGT. CDR3 sequence (DNA): TGTGCCAGCAGAGTACAGGGTGGGAAGACCCAGTACTTC. It specifies CASRVQGGKTQYF.

The genes are TRBV7-3 and TRBJ1-1; 8 bases line up with TRBD1. From germline, CDR1 is SGHTA and CDR2 FQGTGA. Germline trimming cut 5 bases from V and 5 bases from J; bases unmatched to any gene: 7. The CDR3 runs 14 residues. CDR3 in DNA: TGTGCCAGCAGCCTTACAGGGGGAGAAACTGAAGCTTTCTTT. This codes for CASSLTGGETEAFF. Full variable domain (outside the CDR3, taken from reference TRBV7-3 and TRBJ1-1): GAGVSQTPSNKVTEKGKYVELRCDPISGHTALYWYRQSLGQGPEFLIYFQGTGAADDSGLPNDRFFAVRPEGSVSTLKIQRTERGDSAVYLCASSLTGGETEAFFGQGTRLTVV.

This clone was seen once. The gene calls are TRBV5-6 and TRBJ1-6, with D possibly being TRBD1 (6 bases). Germline loops: CDR1 SGHDT, CDR2 YYEEEE. Trimming cost V 4 bases and J 9 bases, with 14 bases left between them. There are 14 residues in the CDR3. Here the CDR3 reads CASSHRASGSPLHF. CDR3 nucleotides: TGTGCCAGCAGCCACAGGGCCTCCGGTTCACCCCTCCACTTT.